This T cell receptor (beta chain) was sequenced during a study of blood T cell repertoires in COVID-19. Germline V gene lookup returns CDR1 GTSNPN and CDR2 SVGIG (reference sequence). The ends were cut back, 2 bases at V and 4 bases at J, with 6 bases in the middle. This CDR3 region has 12 residues. Assay: immunoSEQ multiplex PCR; the TCRdb copy retains only in-frame clones and omits some. The sample lists under 500,000 clones, 87% seen once, with about 2% in the top ten. The J gene is TRBJ1-5, the V gene TRBV30; D unclear. The TCR comes from a woman aged 18-35 years with acute COVID-19. Material: PBMCs or T cells enriched from blood (not recorded which). In DNA, the CDR3 is TGTGCCTGGAGTTACAGAAATCAGCCCCAGCATTTT. Translating it yields CAWSYRNQPQHF.